The next 22 T cell receptor beta chains were all read from a single sample in a study of shared clonotypes between healthy human individuals. The data were produced by immunoSEQ multiplex PCR, yet TCRdb's version contains in-frame clones alone and is incomplete. The table has 2 million to 2.5 million clones, nearly 97% seen once. Sequencing was done on a sample of naive CD4+ T cells sorted from blood. Regarding subset: CD45RA+ positively selected. The receptors were gathered from a man aged 18 to 29 in good health.

J is TRBJ2-5 and V is TRBV7-2; 12 bases fit TRBD1. Trimming removed 7 bases from V and 9 bases from J; junction bases left unmatched: 6. Germline CDR1 is SGHTA and CDR2 is FQGNSA. CDR3 length: 13 amino acids. The CDR3 loop reads CASNHGTGGPQYF. DNA for the CDR3: TGTGCCAGCAACCACGGGACAGGGGGCCCCCAGTACTTC.

Turning to this clone: The same CDR3 also results from other DNA sequences found in this sample. The chain carries TRBV25-1 and TRBJ2-7; unclear D gene. Trimming took off 4 bases at V and 3 bases at J, with 4 bases between the two ends. The CDR3 has 11 residues. Germline CDR1 and CDR2: MGHDK and SYGVNS. As DNA, the CDR3 is TGTGCCAGCAGTGTAGGCTACGAGCAGTACTTC. Translation gives CASSVGYEQYF.

The chain links TRBV6-6 to TRBJ2-7, with D hard to call. The germline gives CDR1 MNHNY, CDR2 SVGAGI (reference sequence). The CDR3 spans 15 residues. The V end was cut by 7 bases, the J end by 3 bases, with 19 bases between. The CDR3 spells CASTRDTEPNYEQYF. The DNA for the CDR3 is TGTGCCAGCACTAGAGATACTGAGCCAAACTACGAGCAGTACTTC.

This sequence joins TRBV2 and TRBJ2-5; 7 bases map to TRBD2. Germline CDR1 is SNHLY and CDR2 is FYNNEI. J lost 5 bases, V lost 4 bases, and 4 bases had no gene match. The CDR3 length is 13 residues. CDR3 in amino acids: CASSAWGGETQYF. The CDR3 region has the DNA TGTGCCAGCAGTGCCTGGGGGGGGGAGACCCAGTACTTC.

The chain employs TRBV18 and TRBJ1-2; perhaps TRBD1 as D (6 bases). Trimming left V 6 bases short and J 3 bases short, with 17 bases between. Germline CDR1 reads KGHSH; CDR2 reads LQKENI. This CDR3 spans 15 amino acids. The CDR3 region has the DNA TGTGCCAGCTCCCACGGACGGAGGGGGGACTATGGCTACACCTTC. It is translated as CASSHGRRGDYGYTF. Together with reference TRBV18 and TRBJ1-2, the CDR3 gives the full variable domain: NAGVMQNPRHLVRRRGQEARLRCSPMKGHSHVYWYRQLPEEGLKFMVYLQKENIIDESGMPKERFSAEFPKEGPSILRIQQVVRGDSAAYFCASSHGRRGDYGYTFGSGTRLTVV.

The V and J genes are TRBV27 and TRBJ2-1, with D possibly being TRBD2 (6 bases). CDR3 length: 14 residues. V was cut by 4 bases and J by 7 bases, with 14 bases left in between. Germline V gene lookup returns CDR1 MNHEY and CDR2 SMNVEV (reference sequence). CDR3 in DNA: TGTGCCAGCAGTTCCTTCGGGACTCCGAATGAGCAGTTCTTC. As protein: CASSSFGTPNEQFF.

V is TRBV2 and J is TRBJ2-1; D ambiguous. V was trimmed by 6 bases and J by 10 bases, leaving 22 bases between them. CDR1 SNHLY and CDR2 FYNNEI come from the germline V gene. This CDR3 region has 15 residues. CDR3 region: CASSQVNPLGGEQFF. CDR3 bases: TGTGCCAGCAGCCAGGTAAACCCCCTAGGTGGGGAGCAGTTCTTC.

This chain links TRBV5-6 with TRBJ1-6; possibly TRBD1 for D (5 bases). Germline values: CDR1 SGHDT, CDR2 YYEEEE. This CDR3 comprises 15 residues. V was pared by 1 base and J by 9 bases, with 14 bases between. CDR3 sequence (DNA): TGTGCCAGCAGCTTGTTTGAGGGGACCAGTTCACCCCTCCACTTT. The encoded protein is CASSLFEGTSSPLHF.

This clone was recorded once. V and J are TRBV4-1 and TRBJ1-4; D is ambiguous. Germline V gene lookup returns CDR1 MGHRA and CDR2 YSYEKL. The CDR3 extends over 18 amino acids. Trimming took 1 base from V and 7 from J, leaving 22 bases between them. The CDR3 sequence: CASSQVHESRARVEKLFF. The CDR3 bases are TGCGCCAGCAGCCAAGTTCACGAGTCCAGAGCGAGGGTTGAAAAACTGTTTTTT.

The rearrangement uses TRBV6-6 and TRBJ1-2; perhaps TRBD1 as D (5 bases). CDR1 is MNHNY, CDR2 SVGAGI, per germline (reference sequence). This CDR3 is built from 14 residues. The V end lost 7 bases, the J end lost 4 bases, and 16 bases lay between the germline ends. CDR3 in amino acids: CASKDGREPYGYTF. The CDR3 region has the DNA TGTGCCAGCAAGGACGGCAGGGAGCCCTATGGCTACACCTTC.

The J gene is TRBJ1-2, the V gene TRBV28; D is uncertain. Trimming stripped 5 bases from V and 4 bases from J, with 17 bases between. The CDR3 has 15 amino acids. The germline CDR1 and CDR2 sequences are MDHEN and SYDVKM. The CDR3 loop is CASSPPALTGYGYTF. CDR3 nucleotides: TGTGCCAGCAGTCCACCAGCACTAACGGGCTATGGCTACACCTTC.

The chain is built from TRBV29-1 and TRBJ1-1, with D perhaps matching TRBD1 (5 bases). This CDR3 region has 14 residues. CDR1 and CDR2 (germline): SQVTM, ANQGSEA. The V end was cut by 4 bases, the J end by 1 base, with 13 bases between. The chain's CDR3 is CSVVIGTGNTEAFF. The CDR3 DNA is TGCAGCGTTGTAATAGGGACGGGGAACACTGAAGCTTTCTTT.

V gene TRBV18 combines with J gene TRBJ1-2, with TRBD1 as a possible D gene (5 bases). The germline gives CDR1 KGHSH, CDR2 LQKENI. Trimming pared 3 bases from V and 1 base from J, leaving 12 bases between. The CDR3 is 15 residues long. CDR3 protein: CASSPRATDNYGYTF. In DNA, the CDR3 is TGTGCCAGCTCACCGAGGGCGACAGATAACTATGGCTACACCTTC.

This chain uses TRBV5-4 with TRBJ1-5; 7 bases line up with TRBD1. The length of the CDR3 is 15 residues. Germline trimming cut 0 bases from V and 4 bases from J; bases unmatched to any gene: 4. Germline V gene data show CDR1 as SGHNT and CDR2 as YYREEE (reference sequence). The CDR3 reads CASSLGGDRNQPQHF. The DNA of the CDR3 is TGTGCCAGCAGCTTGGGCGGGGACAGAAATCAGCCCCAGCATTTT.

This clone was seen a handful of times. The sample has other DNA sequences that encode this CDR3 too. This chain links TRBV7-9 with TRBJ2-5, with a tentative D call TRBD2 (5 bases). V was shortened by 1 base and J by 2 bases, with 8 bases between the two germline ends. CDR3 length: 14 residues. Germline CDR1 SEHNR, CDR2 FQNEAQ (reference sequence). CDR3: CASSLVSGQETQYF. CDR3 nucleotide sequence: TGTGCCAGCAGCTTAGTCTCGGGGCAAGAGACCCAGTACTTC.

V is TRBV18 and J is TRBJ2-7; D remains unclear. Germline CDR1 reads KGHSH; CDR2 reads LQKENI. Trimming pared 6 bases from V and 4 bases from J, leaving 13 bases between. CDR3 length equals 13 residues. CDR3 region: CASSRSSRYEQYF. The CDR3, as DNA: TGTGCCAGCTCGCGCAGCTCACGTTACGAGCAGTACTTC.

The V gene is TRBV7-3, the J gene TRBJ2-5; perhaps TRBD2 as D (5 bases). The CDR3 extends over 12 amino acids. CDR1 is SGHTA, CDR2 FQGTGA, per germline. Trimming shortened V by 5 bases and J by 9 bases, and 13 bases separated the two germline ends. The CDR3 DNA is TGTGCCAGCAGCCGCAGAGGGCAGGCCCAGTACTTC. This encodes CASSRRGQAQYF.

The chain uses TRBV6-5 and TRBJ1-1; D perhaps matches TRBD1 (5 bases). The V gene lost 2 bases and the J gene lost 0 bases, with 10 bases spanning the gap. Germline assignment: CDR1 MNHEY and CDR2 SVGAGI. The CDR3 loop spans 15 amino acids. The CDR3 reads CASSYGATVNTEAFF. The CDR3 region has the DNA TGTGCCAGCAGTTACGGGGCCACGGTGAACACTGAAGCTTTCTTT.

This chain connects TRBV7-9 to TRBJ2-7; unclear D gene. Germline V gene lookup returns CDR1 SEHNR and CDR2 FQNEAQ (reference sequence). Deletions cut 1 base from V and 2 bases from J, with 3 bases between. The CDR3 extends over 12 amino acids. The CDR3 is CASSLVAYEQYF. The CDR3 nucleotides are TGTGCCAGCAGCTTAGTCGCCTACGAGCAGTACTTC.

Comments on this clone: Other DNA sequences of this sample code for an identical CDR3. The chain joins TRBV5-8 to TRBJ1-1; D not resolved. This CDR3 has 11 residues. Trimming cost V 1 base and J 5 bases, with 3 bases left between them. Germline values: CDR1 SGHTS, CDR2 YDEGEE. This CDR3 reads CASSLRTEAFF. CDR3 DNA: TGTGCCAGCAGCTTGAGGACTGAAGCTTTCTTT.

This chain uses TRBV5-1 with TRBJ1-1, with D perhaps TRBD1 (6 bases). CDR1 is SGHRS, CDR2 YFSETQ, per germline. The length of the CDR3 is 15 residues. Trimming shortened V by 0 bases and J by 6 bases, and 15 bases separated the two germline ends. The DNA for the CDR3 is TGCGCCAGCAGCTTGGAAACAGGGTCAAGGGCTGAAGCTTTCTTT. It yields the protein CASSLETGSRAEAFF.

The chain is built from TRBV13 and TRBJ1-2, with 7 bases lining up with TRBD1. The CDR3 totals 17 residues. Germline CDR1 PRHDT, CDR2 FYEKMQ (reference sequence). The trim removed 1 base at V and 4 bases at J, leaving 12 bases unmatched. The CDR3 DNA reads as TGTGCCAGCAGCTTAGAGGGGACAAATAGGGACAGCTATGGCTACACCTTC. Its translation: CASSLEGTNRDSYGYTF. The whole variable domain, filled in from reference TRBV13 and TRBJ1-2, reads AAGVIQSPRHLIKEKRETATLKCYPIPRHDTVYWYQQGPGQDPQFLISFYEKMQSDKGSIPDRFSAQQFSDYHSELNMSSLELGDSALYFCASSLEGTNRDSYGYTFGSGTRLTVV.